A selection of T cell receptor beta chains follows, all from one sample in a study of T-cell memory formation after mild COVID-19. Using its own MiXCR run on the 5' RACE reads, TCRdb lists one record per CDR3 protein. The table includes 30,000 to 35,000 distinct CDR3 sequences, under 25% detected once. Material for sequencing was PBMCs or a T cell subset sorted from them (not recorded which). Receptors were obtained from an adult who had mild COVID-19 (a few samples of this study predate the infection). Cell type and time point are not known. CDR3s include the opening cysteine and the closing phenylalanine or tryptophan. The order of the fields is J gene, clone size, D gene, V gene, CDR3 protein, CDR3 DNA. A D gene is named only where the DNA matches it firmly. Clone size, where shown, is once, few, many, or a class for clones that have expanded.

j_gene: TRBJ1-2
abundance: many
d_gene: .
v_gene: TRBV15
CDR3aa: CATSRAIRWGMEYGYTF
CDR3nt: TGTGCCACCAGCAGAGCTATCCGTTGGGGGATGGAGTATGGCTACACCTTC

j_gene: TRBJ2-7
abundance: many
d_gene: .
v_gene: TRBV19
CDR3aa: CASSITGNSYEQYF
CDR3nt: TGTGCCAGTAGTATCACAGGGAACTCCTACGAGCAGTACTTC

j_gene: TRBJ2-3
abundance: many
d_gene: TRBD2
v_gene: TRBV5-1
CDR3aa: CASRTSGDVDTQYF
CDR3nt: TGCGCCAGCCGGACTAGCGGGGATGTCGATACGCAGTATTTT

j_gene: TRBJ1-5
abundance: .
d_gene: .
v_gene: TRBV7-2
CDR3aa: CASSWGRNQPQHF
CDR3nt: TGTGCCAGCAGCTGGGGACGGAATCAGCCCCAGCATTTT

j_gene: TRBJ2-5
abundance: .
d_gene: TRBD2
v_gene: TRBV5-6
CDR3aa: CASSWGGTSGKETQYF
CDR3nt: TGTGCCAGCAGCTGGGGAGGGACTAGCGGTAAAGAGACCCAGTACTTC

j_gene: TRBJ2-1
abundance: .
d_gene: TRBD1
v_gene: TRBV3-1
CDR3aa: CASSLWTGSSNDEQFF
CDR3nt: TGTGCCAGCAGCTTATGGACAGGGTCTAGTAACGATGAGCAGTTCTTC

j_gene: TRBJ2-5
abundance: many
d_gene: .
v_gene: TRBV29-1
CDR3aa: CSVGGGQETQYF
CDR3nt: TGCAGCGTTGGAGGTGGCCAAGAGACCCAGTACTTC

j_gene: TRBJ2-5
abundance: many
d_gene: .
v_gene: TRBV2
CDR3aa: CASSAGSRETQYF
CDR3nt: TGTGCCAGCAGTGCCGGTAGCCGGGAGACCCAGTACTTC

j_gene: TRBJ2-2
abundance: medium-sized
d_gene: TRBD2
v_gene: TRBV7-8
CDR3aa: CASGLAGRKTGELFF
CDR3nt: TGTGCCAGCGGATTAGCGGGGAGAAAAACCGGGGAGCTGTTTTTT

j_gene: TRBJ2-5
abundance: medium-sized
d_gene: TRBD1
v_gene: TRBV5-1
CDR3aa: CASSIGQGRETQYF
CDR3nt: TGCGCCAGCAGCATCGGACAGGGCAGGGAGACCCAGTACTTC

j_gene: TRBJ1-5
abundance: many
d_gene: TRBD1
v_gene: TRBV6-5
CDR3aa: CASRTGQGFNQPQHF
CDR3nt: TGTGCCAGCAGAACGGGACAGGGGTTTAATCAGCCCCAGCATTTT

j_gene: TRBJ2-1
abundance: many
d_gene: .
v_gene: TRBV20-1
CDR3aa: CSARDVQGGISYNEQFF
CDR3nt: TGCAGTGCTAGAGATGTTCAGGGGGGTATCTCCTACAATGAGCAGTTCTTC

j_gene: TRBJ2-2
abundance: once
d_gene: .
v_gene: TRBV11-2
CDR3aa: CASSSFDGYTGELFF
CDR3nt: TGTGCCAGCAGCTCTTTTGACGGGTACACCGGGGAGCTGTTTTTT

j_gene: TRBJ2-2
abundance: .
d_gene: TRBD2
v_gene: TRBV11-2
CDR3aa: CASRPPIAGIAGELFF
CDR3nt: TGTGCCAGCAGACCGCCAATAGCGGGAATTGCCGGGGAGCTGTTTTTT

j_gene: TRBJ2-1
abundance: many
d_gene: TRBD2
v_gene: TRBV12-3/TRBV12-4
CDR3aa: CASSSGLDSFF
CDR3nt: TGTGCCAGCAGTTCGGGACTAGACTCGTTCTTC

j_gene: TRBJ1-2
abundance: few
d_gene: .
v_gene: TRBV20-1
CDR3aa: CSARDDDNYGYTF
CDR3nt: TGCAGTGCTAGGGACGACGATAACTATGGCTACACCTTC

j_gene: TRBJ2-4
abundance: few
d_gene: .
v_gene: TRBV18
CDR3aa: CASSPPGALAKNIQYF
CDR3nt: TGTGCCAGCTCACCACCTGGGGCCTTAGCCAAAAACATTCAGTACTTC

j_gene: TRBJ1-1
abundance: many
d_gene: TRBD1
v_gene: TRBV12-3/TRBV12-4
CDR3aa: CASSSGQGTAFF
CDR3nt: TGTGCCAGCAGTTCGGGACAGGGGACGGCTTTCTTT

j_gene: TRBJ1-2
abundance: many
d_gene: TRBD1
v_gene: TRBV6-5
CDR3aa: CASSGRDRLNYGYTF
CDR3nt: TGTGCCAGCAGTGGAAGGGACAGACTTAACTATGGCTACACCTTC

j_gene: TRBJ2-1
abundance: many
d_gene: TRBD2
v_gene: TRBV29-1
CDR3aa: CSSREGMTYNEQFF
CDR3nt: TGCAGCTCTCGGGAGGGGATGACCTACAATGAGCAGTTCTTC

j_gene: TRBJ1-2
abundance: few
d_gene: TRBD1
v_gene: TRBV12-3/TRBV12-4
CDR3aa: CASRGGDRNYGYTF
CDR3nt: TGTGCCAGCAGAGGAGGGGACAGGAACTATGGCTACACCTTC

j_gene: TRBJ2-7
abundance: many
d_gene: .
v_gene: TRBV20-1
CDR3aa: CSAISQSTFSYEQYF
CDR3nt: TGCAGTGCCATATCCCAATCGACTTTCTCCTACGAGCAGTACTTC

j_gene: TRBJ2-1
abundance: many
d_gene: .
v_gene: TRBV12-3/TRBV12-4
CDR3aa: CASSLNSRNEQFF
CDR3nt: TGTGCCAGCAGTTTGAACTCCCGCAATGAGCAGTTCTTC

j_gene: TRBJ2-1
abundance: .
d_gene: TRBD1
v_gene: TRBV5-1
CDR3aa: CASSLGQGANEQFF
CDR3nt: TGCGCCAGCAGCTTGGGACAGGGGGCTAATGAGCAGTTCTTC

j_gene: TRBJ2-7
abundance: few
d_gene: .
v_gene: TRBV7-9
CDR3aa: CASSTGQSWRGEQYF
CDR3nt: TGTGCCAGCAGCACGGGACAGTCCTGGAGGGGCGAGCAGTACTTC

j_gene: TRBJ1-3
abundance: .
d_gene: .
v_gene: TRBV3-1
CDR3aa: CASSLEGLGNTIYF
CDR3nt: TGTGCCAGCAGCCTCGAGGGGCTTGGAAACACCATATATTTT

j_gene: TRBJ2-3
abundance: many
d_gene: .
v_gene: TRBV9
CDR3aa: CASSDYGVTQYF
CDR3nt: TGTGCCAGCAGCGATTACGGGGTTACGCAGTATTTT

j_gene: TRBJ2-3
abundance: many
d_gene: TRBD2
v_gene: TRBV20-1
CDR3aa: CSARVQGFGAGGTDTQYF
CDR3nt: TGCAGTGCTAGAGTCCAAGGGTTTGGAGCGGGAGGCACAGATACGCAGTATTTT

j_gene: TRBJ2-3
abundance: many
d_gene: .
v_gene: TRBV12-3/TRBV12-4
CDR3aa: CASSQTLDTQYF
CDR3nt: TGTGCCAGCAGTCAAACACTAGATACGCAGTATTTT

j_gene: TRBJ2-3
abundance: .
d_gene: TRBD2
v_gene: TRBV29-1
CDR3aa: CSTPGLPYTDTQYF
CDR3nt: TGCAGCACCCCGGGACTACCTTACACAGATACGCAGTATTTT

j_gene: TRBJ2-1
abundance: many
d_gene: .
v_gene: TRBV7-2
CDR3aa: CASSFRGSEQFF
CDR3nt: TGTGCCAGCAGCTTTCGGGGTTCGGAGCAGTTCTTC

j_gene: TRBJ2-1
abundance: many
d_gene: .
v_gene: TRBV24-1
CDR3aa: CATSPDKVEQFF
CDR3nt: TGTGCCACCTCACCCGACAAGGTGGAGCAGTTCTTC

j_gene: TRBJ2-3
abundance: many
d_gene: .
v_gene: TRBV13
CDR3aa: CASSFLGRGLSSTDTQYF
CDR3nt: TGTGCCAGCAGCTTCCTTGGGAGAGGTCTATCCAGCACAGATACGCAGTATTTT

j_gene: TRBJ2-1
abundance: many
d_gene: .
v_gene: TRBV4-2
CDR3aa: CASSQEPGNRVLNEQFF
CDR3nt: TGTGCCAGCAGCCAAGAACCCGGGAACAGGGTACTTAATGAGCAGTTCTTC

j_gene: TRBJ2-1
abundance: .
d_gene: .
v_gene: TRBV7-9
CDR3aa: CASSSGRVEQFF
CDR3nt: TGTGCCAGCAGCTCCGGGCGGGTGGAGCAGTTCTTC

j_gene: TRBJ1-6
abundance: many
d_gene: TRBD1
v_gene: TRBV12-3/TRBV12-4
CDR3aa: CASSLRQGGSYNSPLHF
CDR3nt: TGTGCCAGCAGTTTAAGACAGGGGGGTTCCTATAATTCACCCCTCCACTTT

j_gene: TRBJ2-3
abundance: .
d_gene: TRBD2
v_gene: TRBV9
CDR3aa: CASSLGLADTQYF
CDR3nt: TGTGCCAGCAGCCTCGGACTAGCGGATACGCAGTATTTT

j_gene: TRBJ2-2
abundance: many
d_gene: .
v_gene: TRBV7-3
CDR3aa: CASSLSRDGGELFF
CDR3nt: TGTGCCAGCAGCTTATCCAGGGATGGCGGGGAGCTGTTTTTT

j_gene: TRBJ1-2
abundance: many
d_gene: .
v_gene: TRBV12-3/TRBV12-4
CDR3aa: CASSLGTFYGYTF
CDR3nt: TGTGCCAGCAGTCTCGGGACATTCTATGGCTACACCTTC

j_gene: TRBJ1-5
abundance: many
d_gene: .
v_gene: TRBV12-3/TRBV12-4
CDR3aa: CASTREQGGQPQHF
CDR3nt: TGTGCCAGCACGAGGGAACAGGGAGGACAGCCCCAGCATTTT

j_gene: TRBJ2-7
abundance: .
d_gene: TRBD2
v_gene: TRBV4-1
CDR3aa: CASSPTSGGTSNYEQYF
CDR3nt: TGCGCCAGCAGCCCCACTAGCGGGGGGACCTCTAACTACGAGCAGTACTTC

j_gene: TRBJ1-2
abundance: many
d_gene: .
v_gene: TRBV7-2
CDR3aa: CASSSTQGGIRGYTF
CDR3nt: TGTGCCAGCAGCTCGACCCAAGGGGGTATACGTGGCTACACCTTC

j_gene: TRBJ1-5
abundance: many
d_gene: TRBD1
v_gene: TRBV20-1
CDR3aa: CSARTGQPQHF
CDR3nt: TGCAGTGCAAGGACAGGCCAGCCCCAGCATTTT

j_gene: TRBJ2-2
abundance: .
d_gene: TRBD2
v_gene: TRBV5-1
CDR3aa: CASGLAAGTGELFF
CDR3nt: TGCGCAAGCGGGCTAGCGGCTGGCACCGGGGAGCTGTTTTTT

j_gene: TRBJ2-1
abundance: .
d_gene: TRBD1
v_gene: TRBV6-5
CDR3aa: CASSTLKTGVNEQFF
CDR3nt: TGTGCCAGCAGCACACTAAAGACAGGGGTTAATGAGCAGTTCTTC

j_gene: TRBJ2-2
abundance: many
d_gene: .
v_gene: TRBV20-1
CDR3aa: CSARGGRRVFTGELFF
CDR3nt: TGCAGTGCTAGAGGAGGCCGGCGAGTCTTCACCGGGGAGCTGTTTTTT

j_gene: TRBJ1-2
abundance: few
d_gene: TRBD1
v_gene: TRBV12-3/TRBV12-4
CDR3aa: CASRGRDRGSYGYTF
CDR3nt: TGTGCCAGCAGGGGACGGGACAGGGGCTCGTATGGCTACACCTTC

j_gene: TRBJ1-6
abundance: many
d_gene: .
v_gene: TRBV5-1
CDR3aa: CASSLDAGAQSPLHF
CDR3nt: TGCGCCAGCAGCTTGGACGCAGGTGCTCAATCACCCCTCCACTTT

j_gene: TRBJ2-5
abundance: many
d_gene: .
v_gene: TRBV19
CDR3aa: CASSIAARAEETQYF
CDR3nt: TGTGCCAGTAGTATAGCCGCCAGGGCGGAAGAGACCCAGTACTTC

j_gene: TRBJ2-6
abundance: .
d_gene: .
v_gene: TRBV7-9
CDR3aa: CASSYGSGANVLTF
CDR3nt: TGTGCCAGCAGCTACGGATCTGGGGCCAACGTCCTGACTTTC

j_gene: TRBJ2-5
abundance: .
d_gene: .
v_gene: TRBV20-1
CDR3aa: CSADRGSQETQYF
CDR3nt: TGCAGTGCGGACCGGGGATCCCAGGAGACCCAGTACTTC

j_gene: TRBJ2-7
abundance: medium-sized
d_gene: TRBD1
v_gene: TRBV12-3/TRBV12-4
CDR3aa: CASSLQGARSYEQYF
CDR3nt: TGTGCCAGCAGTCTCCAGGGGGCCCGCTCCTACGAGCAGTACTTC

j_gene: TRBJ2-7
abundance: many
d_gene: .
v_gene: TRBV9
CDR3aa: CASSAGGRRYEQYF
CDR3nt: TGTGCCAGCAGCGCCGGAGGCCGCCGGTACGAGCAGTACTTC

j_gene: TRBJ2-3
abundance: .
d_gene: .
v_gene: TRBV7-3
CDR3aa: CASSWGLSTQYF
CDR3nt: TGTGCCAGCAGTTGGGGGCTGAGTACGCAGTATTTT

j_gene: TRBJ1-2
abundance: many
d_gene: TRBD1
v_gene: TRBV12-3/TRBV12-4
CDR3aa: CASREQGGGYTF
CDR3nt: TGTGCCAGCAGGGAACAGGGGGGAGGCTACACCTTC

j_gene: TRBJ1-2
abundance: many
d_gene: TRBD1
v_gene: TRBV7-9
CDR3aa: CASSARDRGYGYTF
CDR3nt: TGTGCCAGCAGCGCGCGGGACAGGGGTTACGGCTACACCTTC

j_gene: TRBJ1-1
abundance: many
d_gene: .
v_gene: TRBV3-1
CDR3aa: CASSPSQGRPEAFF
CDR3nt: TGTGCCAGCAGCCCCTCACAGGGTAGGCCTGAAGCTTTCTTT

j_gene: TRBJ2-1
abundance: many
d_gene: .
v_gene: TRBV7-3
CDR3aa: CASRVRPQVGEQFF
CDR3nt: TGTGCCAGCAGAGTACGACCTCAGGTCGGGGAGCAGTTCTTC

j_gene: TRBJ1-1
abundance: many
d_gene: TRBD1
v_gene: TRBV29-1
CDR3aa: CSVLPGGAGTEAFF
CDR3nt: TGCAGCGTTTTACCAGGGGGCGCGGGCACTGAAGCTTTCTTT

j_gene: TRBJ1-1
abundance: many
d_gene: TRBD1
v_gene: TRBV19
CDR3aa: CATDRGTGVNTEAFF
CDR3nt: TGTGCCACCGACCGCGGGACAGGGGTGAACACTGAAGCTTTCTTT